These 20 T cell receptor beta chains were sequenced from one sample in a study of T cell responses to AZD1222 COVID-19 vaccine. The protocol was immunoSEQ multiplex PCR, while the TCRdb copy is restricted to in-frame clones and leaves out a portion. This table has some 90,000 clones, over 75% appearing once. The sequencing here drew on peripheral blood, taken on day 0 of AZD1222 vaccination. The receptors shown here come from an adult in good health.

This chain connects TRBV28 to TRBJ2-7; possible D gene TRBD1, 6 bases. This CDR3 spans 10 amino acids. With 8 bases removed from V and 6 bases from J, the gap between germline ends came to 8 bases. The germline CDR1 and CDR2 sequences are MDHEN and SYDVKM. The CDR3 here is CASRDIEQYF. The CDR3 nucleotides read TGTGCCAGCCGGGACATCGAGCAGTACTTC. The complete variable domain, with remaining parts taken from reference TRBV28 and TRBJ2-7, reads DVKVTQSSRYLVKRTGEKVFLECVQDMDHENMFWYRQDPGLGLRLIYFSYDVKMKEKGDIPEGYSVSREKKERFSLILESASTNQTSMYLCASRDIEQYFGPGTRLTVT.

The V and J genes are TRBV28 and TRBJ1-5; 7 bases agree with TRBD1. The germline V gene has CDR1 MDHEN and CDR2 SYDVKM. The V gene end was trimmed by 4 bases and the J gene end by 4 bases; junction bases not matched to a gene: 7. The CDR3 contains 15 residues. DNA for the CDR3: TGTGCCAGCAGTTCCCACGACAGGGTAAATCAGCCCCAGCATTTT. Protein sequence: CASSSHDRVNQPQHF.

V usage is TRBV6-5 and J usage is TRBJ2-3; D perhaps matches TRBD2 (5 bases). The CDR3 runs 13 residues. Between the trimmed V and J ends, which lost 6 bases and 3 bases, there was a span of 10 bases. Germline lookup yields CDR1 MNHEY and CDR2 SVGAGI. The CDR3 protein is CASRDPGTDTQYF. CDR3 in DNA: TGTGCCAGCAGGGACCCGGGGACAGATACGCAGTATTTT.

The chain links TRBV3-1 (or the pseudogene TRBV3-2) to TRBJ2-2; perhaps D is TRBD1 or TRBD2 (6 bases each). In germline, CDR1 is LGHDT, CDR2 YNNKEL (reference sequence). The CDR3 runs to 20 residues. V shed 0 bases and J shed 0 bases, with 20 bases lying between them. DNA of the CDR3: TGTGCCAGCAGCCAAGAGGGAATCGATCGGGGGCCGGCGAACACCGGGGAGCTGTTTTTT. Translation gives CASSQEGIDRGPANTGELFF.

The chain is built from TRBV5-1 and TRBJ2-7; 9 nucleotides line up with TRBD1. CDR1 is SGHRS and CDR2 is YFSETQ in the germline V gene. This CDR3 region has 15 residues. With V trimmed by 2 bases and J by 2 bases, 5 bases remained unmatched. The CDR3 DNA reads TGCGCCAGCAGCTTCGGACAGGGGTTGCCCTACGAGCAGTACTTC. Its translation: CASSFGQGLPYEQYF.

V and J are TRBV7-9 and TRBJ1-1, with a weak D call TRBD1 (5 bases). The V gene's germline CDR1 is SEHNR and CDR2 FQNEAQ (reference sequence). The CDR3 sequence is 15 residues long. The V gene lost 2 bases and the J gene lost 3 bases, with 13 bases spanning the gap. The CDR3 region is CASSLNVRADTEAFF. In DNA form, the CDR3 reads TGTGCCAGCAGCTTAAATGTCAGGGCGGACACTGAAGCTTTCTTT.

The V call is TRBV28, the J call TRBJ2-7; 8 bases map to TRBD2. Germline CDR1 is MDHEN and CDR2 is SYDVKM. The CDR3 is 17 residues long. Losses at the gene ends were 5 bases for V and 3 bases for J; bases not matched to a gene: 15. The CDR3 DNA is TGTGCCAGCAGTCCCCTCCCCCACGCGGGAGGTAACTACGAGCAGTACTTC. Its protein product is CASSPLPHAGGNYEQYF.

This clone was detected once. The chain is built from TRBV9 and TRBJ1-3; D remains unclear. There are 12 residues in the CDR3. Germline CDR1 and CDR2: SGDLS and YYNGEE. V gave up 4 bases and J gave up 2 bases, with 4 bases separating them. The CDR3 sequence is CASSIAGNTIYF. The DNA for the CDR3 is TGTGCCAGCAGCATAGCTGGAAACACCATATATTTT.

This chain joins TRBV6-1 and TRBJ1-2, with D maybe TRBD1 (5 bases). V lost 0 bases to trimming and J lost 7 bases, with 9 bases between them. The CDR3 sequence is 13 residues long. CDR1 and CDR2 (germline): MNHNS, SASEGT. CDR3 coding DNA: TGTGCCAGCAGTGAAGCTCGGGGGGGTGGCTACACCTTC. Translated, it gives CASSEARGGGYTF.

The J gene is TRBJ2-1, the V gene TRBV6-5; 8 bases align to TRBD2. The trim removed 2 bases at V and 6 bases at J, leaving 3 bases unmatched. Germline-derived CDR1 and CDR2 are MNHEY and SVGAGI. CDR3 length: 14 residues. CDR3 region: CASSYAGRVNEQFF. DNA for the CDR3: TGTGCCAGCAGTTACGCCGGGAGGGTCAATGAGCAGTTCTTC.

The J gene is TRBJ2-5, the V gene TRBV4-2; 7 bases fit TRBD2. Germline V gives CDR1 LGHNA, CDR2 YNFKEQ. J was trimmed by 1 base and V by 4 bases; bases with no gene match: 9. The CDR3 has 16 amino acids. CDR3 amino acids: CASSPRRASGQETQYF. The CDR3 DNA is TGTGCCAGCAGCCCGCGAAGGGCTAGCGGCCAAGAGACCCAGTACTTC.

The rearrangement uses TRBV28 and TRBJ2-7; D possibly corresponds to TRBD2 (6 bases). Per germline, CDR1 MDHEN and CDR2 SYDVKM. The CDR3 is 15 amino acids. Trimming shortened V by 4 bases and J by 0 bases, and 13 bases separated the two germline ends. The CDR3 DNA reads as TGTGCCAGCAGTTGGGACGGGGGTCGCTCCTACGAGCAGTACTTC. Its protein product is CASSWDGGRSYEQYF.

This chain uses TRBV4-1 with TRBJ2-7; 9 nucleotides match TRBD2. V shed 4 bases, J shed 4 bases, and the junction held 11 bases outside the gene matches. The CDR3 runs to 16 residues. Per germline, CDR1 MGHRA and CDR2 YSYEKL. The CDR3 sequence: CASSPHEGSGSYEQYF. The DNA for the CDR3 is TGCGCCAGCAGCCCCCATGAGGGTAGCGGGAGTTACGAGCAGTACTTC.

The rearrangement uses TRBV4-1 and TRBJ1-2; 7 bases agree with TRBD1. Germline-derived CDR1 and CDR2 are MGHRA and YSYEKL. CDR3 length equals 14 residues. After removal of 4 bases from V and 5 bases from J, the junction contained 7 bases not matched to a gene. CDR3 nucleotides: TGCGCCAGCAGCCCCGACGAACAGGGGTATGGCTACACCTTC. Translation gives CASSPDEQGYGYTF.

In nucleotides, the CDR3 is TGTGCCTGGGGAGATGGATGGGCTGAAGCTTTCTTT. Protein sequence: CAWGDGWAEAFF. V gene TRBV30 combines with J gene TRBJ1-1; no definite D call. Between the trimmed V and J ends, which lost 5 bases and 6 bases, there was a span of 13 bases. This CDR3 comprises 12 residues. Germline V gene lookup returns CDR1 GTSNPN and CDR2 SVGIG (reference sequence).

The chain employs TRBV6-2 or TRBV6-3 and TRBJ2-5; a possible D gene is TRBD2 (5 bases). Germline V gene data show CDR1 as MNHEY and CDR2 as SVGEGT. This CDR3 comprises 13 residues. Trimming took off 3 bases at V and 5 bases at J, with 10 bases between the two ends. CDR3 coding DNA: TGTGCCAGCAGTTATCCCTGGAGGGAGACCCAGTACTTC. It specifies CASSYPWRETQYF.

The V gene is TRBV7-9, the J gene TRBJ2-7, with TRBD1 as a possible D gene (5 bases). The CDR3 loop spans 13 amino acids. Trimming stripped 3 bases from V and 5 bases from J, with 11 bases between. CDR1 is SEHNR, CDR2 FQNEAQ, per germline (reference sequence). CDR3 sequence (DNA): TGTGCCAGCAGCTTCGGACACCGAGACGAGCAGTACTTC. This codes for CASSFGHRDEQYF.

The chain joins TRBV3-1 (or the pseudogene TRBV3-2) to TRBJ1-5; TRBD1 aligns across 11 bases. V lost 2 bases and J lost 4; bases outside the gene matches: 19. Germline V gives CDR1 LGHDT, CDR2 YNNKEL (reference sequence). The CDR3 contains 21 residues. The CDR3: CASSQPPPGQGVLGDNQPQHF. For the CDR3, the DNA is TGTGCCAGCAGCCAACCACCACCGGGACAGGGGGTTCTTGGGGATAATCAGCCCCAGCATTTT.

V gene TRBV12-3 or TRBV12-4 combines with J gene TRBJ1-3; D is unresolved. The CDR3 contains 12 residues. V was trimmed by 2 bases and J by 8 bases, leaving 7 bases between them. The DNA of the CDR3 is TGTGCCAGCAGTTTAATGGGTTACACCATATATTTT. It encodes CASSLMGYTIYF.

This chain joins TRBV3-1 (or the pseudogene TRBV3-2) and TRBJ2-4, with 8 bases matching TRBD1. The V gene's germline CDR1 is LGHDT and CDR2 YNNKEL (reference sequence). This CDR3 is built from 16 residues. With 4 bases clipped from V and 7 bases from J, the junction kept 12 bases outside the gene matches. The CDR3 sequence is CASSLFKTGEDNIQYF. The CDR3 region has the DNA TGTGCCAGCAGCCTATTTAAGACAGGGGAAGATAACATTCAGTACTTC.